This record covers a single T cell receptor (beta chain). This sample stems from a study of blood T cell repertoires in COVID-19. Study-wide context: T cells, B-cell-depleted T cells, or PBMCs provided the cDNA or gDNA that served as material.

V gave up 2 bases and J gave up 6 bases, with 11 bases separating them. The CDR3 is made up of 13 amino acids. Germline V gives CDR1 SGHDT, CDR2 YYEEEE. Enrolled through a virtual design, the participants were between about 18 and 89 years of age and came from about two dozen US areas. Participant reports of clinical history set cohort assignment. As handled by the study authors: Scientists estimated how many nucleated cells there were by amplifying reference gene primers. Repertoires were generated with immunoSEQ multiplex PCR, while TCRdb's copy carries only in-frame clones and drops some. V and J calls and clone size are copied from that table; D and trimming were computed from the DNA. The repertoire holds about 200,000 clones, with around 85% as singletons.

The sample comprised PBMCs or T cells enriched from blood (not recorded which). The origin of this receptor is a man between 40 and 49 years old who had recovered from COVID-19. V usage is TRBV5-6 and J usage is TRBJ1-1; D unresolved. CDR3 DNA: TGTGCCAGCAGCTTAGGTACTAGCCCTGAAGCTTTCTTT. Amino acids: CASSLGTSPEAFF.